Below, 32 T cell receptor beta chains from the same sample are listed, as sequenced in a study of OX40 agonist ivuxolimab in advanced cancers. Data came from immunoSEQ multiplex PCR; TCRdb stores just in-frame clones and leaves some out. Of roughly 43,000 clones in the sample, around 90% are singletons; the top ten hold roughly three fifths. The sample in question was CD4+ or CD8+ T cells sorted from blood, obtained in a trial of the OX40 agonist ivuxolimab. All receptors come from an adult with an advanced solid tumor such as melanoma, head and neck, liver or kidney cancer.

This chain uses TRBV7-9 with TRBJ1-4; D is possibly TRBD1 (6 bases). Trimming left V 1 base short and J 2 bases short, with 11 bases between. Germline V gene lookup returns CDR1 SEHNR and CDR2 FQNEAQ (reference sequence). This CDR3 is 16 amino acids long. The CDR3 loop reads CASSLVAGATNEKLFF. In DNA, the CDR3 is TGTGCCAGCAGCTTAGTAGCAGGGGCGACTAATGAAAAACTGTTTTTT. Filled out from reference TRBV7-9 and TRBJ1-4, the complete variable domain reads DTGVSQNPRHKITKRGQNVTFRCDPISEHNRLYWYRQTLGQGPEFLTYFQNEAQLEKSRLLSDRFSAERPKGSFSTLEIQRTEQGDSAMYLCASSLVAGATNEKLFFGSGTQLSVL.

The rearrangement links TRBV21-1 to TRBJ2-7; no check of the table's D call, TRBD1, against the DNA was made. TRBV21-1 is labeled a pseudogene. The CDR3 totals 12 residues. The CDR3 nucleotides read TGTGCCAGCGGACGGGTCAGGGCCGAGCAGTACTTC. Its translation is CASGRVRAEQYF.

This clone showed up just once. This chain connects TRBV5-1 to TRBJ2-7; TRBD2 matches 12 bases. The junction had 4 bases not matched to a gene; V was cut back by 4 bases and J by 2 bases. This CDR3 region has 15 residues. The germline V gene encodes CDR1 SGHRS and CDR2 YFSETQ. The CDR3, as DNA: TGCGCCAGCAGCAAAAGGACTAGCGGGGCCTACGAGCAGTACTTC. This gives the protein CASSKRTSGAYEQYF.

V gene TRBV2 combines with J gene TRBJ2-2; 11 nucleotides agree with TRBD2. Unmatched junction bases numbered 1, after V lost 9 bases and J lost 1 base. CDR3 length equals 14 residues. Germline values: CDR1 SNHLY, CDR2 FYNNEI. CDR3 in DNA: TGTGCCAGGGGACTAGCGGAGAACACCGGGGAGCTGTTTTTT. Protein sequence: CARGLAENTGELFF.

The chain joins TRBV27 to TRBJ2-3; D remains unclear. Trimming took 2 bases from V and 4 from J, leaving 13 bases between them. CDR1 and CDR2 from the germline V gene are MNHEY and SMNVEV (reference sequence). CDR3 length equals 15 residues. CDR3 sequence: CASSLGQYRADTQYF. The CDR3 DNA follows: TGTGCCAGCAGTTTAGGCCAGTATCGGGCAGATACGCAGTATTTT.

This chain links TRBV10-3 with TRBJ2-7; the match to TRBD2 covers 14 bases. The germline V gene encodes CDR1 ENHRY and CDR2 SYGVKD. The ends lost 6 bases at V and 5 bases at J; junction bases unmatched: 3. This CDR3 is 14 amino acids long. CDR3 coding DNA: TGTGCCATCAGCGGACTAGCGGGGGGTGACGAGCAGTACTTC. It yields the protein CAISGLAGGDEQYF.

This chain links TRBV27 with TRBJ2-5, with D perhaps assigned TRBD1 or TRBD2 (5 bases each). The CDR3 consists of 16 residues. V lost 2 bases, J lost 5 bases, and 18 bases lay in between. CDR1 MNHEY and CDR2 SMNVEV come from the germline V gene (reference sequence). CDR3 nucleotides: TGTGCCAGCAGTTTAGGGGGTAGAAGAGTGGGGGAGACCCAGTACTTC. It encodes CASSLGGRRVGETQYF.

J is TRBJ2-7 and V is TRBV29-1; 10 bases fit TRBD1. Germline trimming cut 1 base from V and 3 bases from J; bases unmatched to any gene: 18. In germline, CDR1 is SQVTM, CDR2 ANQGSEA. The CDR3 has 19 amino acids. The CDR3 bases are TGCAGCGTTGAAGTATATATGGGGCCCCGGGACAGGGGTTACTACGAGCAGTACTTC. Encoded protein: CSVEVYMGPRDRGYYEQYF.

This rearrangement joins TRBV4-3 to TRBJ2-1, with 9 nucleotides matching TRBD1. J lost 7 bases, V lost 0 bases, and 13 bases had no gene match. The CDR3 is 18 amino acids. Germline-derived CDR1 and CDR2 are LGHNA and YSLEER. The CDR3 spells CASSQETYRDRAGNEQFF. As DNA, the CDR3 is TGCGCCAGCAGCCAAGAGACTTACCGGGACAGGGCGGGTAATGAGCAGTTCTTC.

The chain joins TRBV7-9 to TRBJ1-1; TRBD1 matches 12 bases. Trimming at V came to 5 bases and at J to 5 bases, leaving 6 bases not matched to a gene. CDR1 SEHNR and CDR2 FQNEAQ come from the germline V gene (reference sequence). The CDR3 consists of 15 residues. CDR3 coding DNA: TGTGCCAGCAGCACCGGGACAGGGGGCAGGACTGAAGCTTTCTTT. Amino acid sequence: CASSTGTGGRTEAFF.

This clone occurred once. The chain carries TRBV29-1 and TRBJ2-1; D is possibly TRBD1 or TRBD2 (5 bases each). This CDR3 has 15 amino acids. The V end lost 3 bases, the J end lost 3 bases, and 15 bases lay between the germline ends. CDR1 is SQVTM, CDR2 ANQGSEA, per germline. CDR3 in DNA: TGCAGCGTTGAGCGGCCTGGGGGTTACTACAATGAGCAGTTCTTC. It is translated as CSVERPGGYYNEQFF.

The chain joins TRBV7-2 to TRBJ1-1, with D possibly matching TRBD1 (5 bases). This CDR3 comprises 15 residues. V dropped 2 bases and J dropped 4 bases, with 14 bases sitting between them. Germline V CDR1 and CDR2: SGHTA, FQGNSA. In DNA form, the CDR3 reads TGTGCCAGCAGCTTATATGGGGGGGAGGGCACTGAAGCTTTCTTT. The encoded protein is CASSLYGGEGTEAFF.

The V and J genes are TRBV27 and TRBJ2-7, with TRBD2 identical over 9 bases. The CDR3 spans 14 residues. Germline trimming cut 6 bases from V and 4 bases from J; bases unmatched to any gene: 7. Germline CDR1 and CDR2: MNHEY and SMNVEV (reference sequence). CDR3 nucleotide sequence: TGTGCCAGCAGCCGCGGGACTAGCACTTACGAGCAGTACTTC. It translates to CASSRGTSTYEQYF.

V and J are TRBV28 and TRBJ1-1; D possibly corresponds to TRBD1 (6 bases). Trimming stripped 6 bases from V and 2 bases from J, with 10 bases between. This CDR3 contains 13 residues. Germline values: CDR1 MDHEN, CDR2 SYDVKM. CDR3 nucleotides: TGTGCCAGCAGCGTGGGACAAAACACTGAAGCTTTCTTT. Translation: CASSVGQNTEAFF.

The chain carries TRBV5-1 and TRBJ2-7; no definite D call. Looked up from germline, CDR1 is SGHRS and CDR2 is YFSETQ. Between the trimmed V and J ends, which lost 5 bases and 6 bases, there was a span of 12 bases. The CDR3 runs to 12 residues. CDR3 in amino acids: CASRVGLGEQYF. Written as DNA, the CDR3 is TGCGCCAGCAGAGTGGGGTTGGGCGAGCAGTACTTC.

The rearrangement uses TRBV7-3 and TRBJ2-2, with D maybe TRBD1 (5 bases). Trimming removed 1 base from V and 3 bases from J, with 21 bases in between. Germline assignment: CDR1 SGHTA and CDR2 FQGTGA. The CDR3 is 19 residues long. The CDR3 DNA is TGTGCCAGCAGCTTAATCCCCGAATGGGGCTTAAGTTACACCGGGGAGCTGTTTTTT. It codes for CASSLIPEWGLSYTGELFF.

This chain links TRBV30 with TRBJ2-3; D tentatively fits TRBD1 or TRBD2 (10 bases each). This CDR3 contains 19 residues. Per the germline V gene, CDR1 is GTSNPN and CDR2 is SVGIG (reference sequence). The germline V and J ends were trimmed by 3 bases and 3 bases, with 28 bases remaining between them. In DNA form, the CDR3 reads TGTGCCTGGAGGGGACAGGGGTGGGCTAGCGGGAGTTGGACAGATACGCAGTATTTT. This gives the protein CAWRGQGWASGSWTDTQYF.

The chain couples TRBV19 to TRBJ1-5; D gene uncertain. The CDR3 consists of 15 residues. V was trimmed by 5 bases and J by 0 bases, leaving 11 bases between them. The germline V gene has CDR1 LNHDA and CDR2 SQIVND (reference sequence). The CDR3 protein is CASSYSHYSNQPQHF. The CDR3 bases are TGTGCCAGTAGTTACAGCCACTATAGCAATCAGCCCCAGCATTTT.

Here the CDR3 reads CASTPGTADNEQFF. The DNA for the CDR3 is TGTGCCAGCACACCTGGGACAGCAGACAATGAGCAGTTCTTC. The rearrangement uses TRBV7-3 and TRBJ2-1, with 7 bases aligning to TRBD1. The CDR3 runs to 14 residues. CDR1 and CDR2 from the germline V gene are SGHTA and FQGTGA. The junction had 8 bases not matched to a gene; V was cut back by 7 bases and J by 5 bases.

This chain links TRBV11-2 with TRBJ2-2; D gene uncertain. Germline-derived CDR1 and CDR2 are SGHAT and FQNNGV. This CDR3 region has 13 residues. Between the trimmed V and J ends, which lost 5 bases and 3 bases, there was a span of 7 bases. The CDR3 loop reads CASSPLDTGELFF. The CDR3 DNA is TGTGCCAGCAGCCCCCTAGACACCGGGGAGCTGTTTTTT. Looking up the rest from reference TRBV11-2 and TRBJ2-2 gives the full variable domain: EAGVAQSPRYKIIEKRQSVAFWCNPISGHATLYWYQQILGQGPKLLIQFQNNGVVDDSQLPKDRFSAERLKGVDSTLKIQPAKLEDSAVYLCASSPLDTGELFFGEGSRLTVL.

This sequence joins TRBV2 and TRBJ2-2; TRBD2 agrees at 7 bases. Germline loops: CDR1 SNHLY, CDR2 FYNNEI. The V gene end was trimmed by 4 bases and the J gene end by 5 bases; junction bases not matched to a gene: 7. The CDR3 has 15 amino acids. CDR3 bases: TGTGCCAGCAGTGCTAGCGGCCTGGTAACCGGGGAGCTGTTTTTT. Its protein is CASSASGLVTGELFF. Full variable domain (missing parts from reference TRBV2 and TRBJ2-2): EPEVTQTPSHQVTQMGQEVILRCVPISNHLYFYWYRQILGQKVEFLVSFYNNEISEKSEIFDDQFSVERPDGSNFTLKIRSTKLEDSAMYFCASSASGLVTGELFFGEGSRLTVL.

This clone was observed a single time. The rearrangement uses TRBV7-9 and TRBJ2-7; possibly TRBD2 for D (8 bases). The CDR3 covers 14 residues. Trimming removed 3 bases from V and 5 bases from J, with 14 bases in between. The germline CDR1 and CDR2 sequences are SEHNR and FQNEAQ (reference sequence). CDR3 sequence reads: CASSFSGTANEQYF. For the CDR3, the DNA is TGTGCCAGCAGCTTTAGCGGGACAGCGAACGAGCAGTACTTC.

The chain combines TRBV5-1 with TRBJ1-3; no definite D call. Trimming removed 4 bases at V and 2 bases at J, with 10 bases between. CDR1 and CDR2 from the germline V gene are SGHRS and YFSETQ. The CDR3 runs to 14 residues. DNA of the CDR3: TGCGCCAGCAGCCCTGTGTTAGCTGGAAACACCATATATTTT. As protein: CASSPVLAGNTIYF.

This chain links TRBV25-1 with TRBJ1-5; TRBD1 might be the D (6 bases). Trimming cost V 5 bases and J 3 bases, with 11 bases left between them. The CDR3 has 14 residues. Germline lookup yields CDR1 MGHDK and CDR2 SYGVNS. The chain's CDR3 is CASSPGHLNQPQHF. CDR3 DNA: TGTGCCAGCAGTCCGGGACACCTCAATCAGCCCCAGCATTTT.

V gene TRBV18 combines with J gene TRBJ2-5; 10 bases are shared with TRBD1. Germline V gene sequence: CDR1 KGHSH, CDR2 LQKENI. V was pared by 5 bases and J by 2 bases, with 11 bases of the junction left unmatched. The CDR3 has 17 residues. This CDR3 is CASSKIRSGQGQETQYF. CDR3 nucleotides: TGTGCCAGCTCAAAAATTAGGTCGGGACAGGGGCAAGAGACCCAGTACTTC.

The J gene is TRBJ2-1, the V gene TRBV7-8; the D is unclear. The CDR3 totals 15 residues. Trimming shortened V by 4 bases and J by 7 bases, and 17 bases separated the two germline ends. Looked up from germline, CDR1 is SGHVS and CDR2 is FQNEAQ. The CDR3 DNA follows: TGTGCCAGCAGCTACGTAATGGGTTCTTGGAATGAGCAGTTCTTC. Translating it yields CASSYVMGSWNEQFF. The full variable domain, its missing parts supplied by reference TRBV7-8 and TRBJ2-1, is GAGVSQSPRYKVAKRGQDVALRCDPISGHVSLFWYQQALGQGPEFLTYFQNEAQLDKSGLPSDRFFAERPEGSVSTLKIQRTQQEDSAVYLCASSYVMGSWNEQFFGPGTRLTVL.

The rearrangement links TRBV4-1 to TRBJ1-6; D not resolved. The CDR3 is 13 residues long. Per germline, CDR1 MGHRA and CDR2 YSYEKL. Trimming took 4 bases from V and 8 from J, leaving 9 bases between them. The CDR3 DNA is TGCGCCAGCAGCCGATCAACGGATTCACCCCTCCACTTT. This sequence encodes CASSRSTDSPLHF.

The chain recombines TRBV28 with TRBJ1-2; D not resolved. V was clipped by 3 bases and J by 1 base, with 6 bases between them. Per germline, CDR1 MDHEN and CDR2 SYDVKM. The CDR3 runs 13 residues. CDR3 residues: CASSLEVNYGYTF. In nucleotides, the CDR3 is TGTGCCAGCAGTTTGGAGGTTAACTATGGCTACACCTTC.

The genes are TRBV11-3 and TRBJ2-7, with 7 bases matching TRBD2. The trim removed 1 base at V and 0 bases at J, leaving 12 bases unmatched. The germline CDR1 and CDR2 sequences are SGHNT and YENEEA. This CDR3 comprises 18 residues. The CDR3 loop reads CASSLGSRLAWRSYEQYF. The DNA for the CDR3 is TGTGCCAGCAGCTTAGGTTCCCGACTAGCATGGCGCTCCTACGAGCAGTACTTC.

This chain uses TRBV19 with TRBJ1-2; no firm D call. Germline V gene sequence: CDR1 LNHDA, CDR2 SQIVND (reference sequence). The CDR3 contains 15 residues. V shed 3 bases and J shed 4 bases, with 15 bases lying between them. This chain's CDR3 is CASSILPDLPYGYTF. In nucleotides, the CDR3 is TGTGCCAGTAGTATCCTCCCGGATCTCCCCTATGGCTACACCTTC.

This chain joins TRBV6-5 and TRBJ2-5; the match to TRBD1 covers 8 bases. Trimming took 7 bases from V and 3 from J; bases not matched to a gene: 7. The CDR3 has 14 residues. Germline V gene lookup returns CDR1 MNHEY and CDR2 SVGAGI. CDR3 region: CASKDRTGKETQYF. CDR3 DNA: TGTGCCAGCAAAGATAGGACAGGGAAAGAGACCCAGTACTTC.

This chain links TRBV11-2 with TRBJ2-2; no clear D. The CDR3 totals 13 residues. In germline, CDR1 is SGHAT, CDR2 FQNNGV. V lost 5 bases and J 7 bases, leaving 11 bases between the germline ends. CDR3 in amino acids: CASSPVGGGELFF. The CDR3 DNA reads as TGTGCCAGCAGCCCCGTTGGTGGCGGGGAGCTGTTTTTT.